Below, one T cell receptor (beta chain) is given with its context. The sample belongs to a study of blood T cell repertoires in COVID-19. Background on the study: Sample material is recorded as cDNA or gDNA derived from T cells, B-cell-depleted T cells, or PBMCs.

Under the authors' procedure: Using reference gene primer amplification, nucleated cell counts were estimated. Libraries were prepared by immunoSEQ multiplex PCR; TCRdb keeps only in-frame clonotypes and omits some of them. V, J and clone size reflect that table, while D and trimming were determined from the DNA. The sample yields 150,000 to 200,000 clones, around 90% seen once. The ends were cut back, 2 bases at V and 5 bases at J, with 12 bases in the middle. The CDR3 loop spans 14 amino acids. Germline CDR1 reads SSHAT; CDR2 reads FNYEAQ (reference sequence). This clonotype was obtained from a woman younger than 45 who had recovered from COVID-19. The rearrangement uses TRBV7-7 and TRBJ2-5; D possibly corresponds to TRBD2 (5 bases). The sequenced sample was PBMCs or T cells enriched from blood (not recorded which). The CDR3 sequence: CASSLSLEDETQYF. The CDR3 DNA reads TGTGCCAGCAGCTTATCGTTGGAGGACGAGACCCAGTACTTC.